The 20 T cell receptor beta chains below were found in one sample sequenced in a study of STAT3 mutations in large granular lymphocyte leukemia. Study-wide results and caveats: Every T-cell large granular lymphocyte leukemia patient had at least one immunodominant TCR beta clonotype.

The data were produced by immunoSEQ multiplex PCR, yet TCRdb's version contains in-frame clones alone and is incomplete. The repertoire has tens of thousands of clones, about 81% of them found once; the top ten carry 0.4% to 0.55%. These TCRs' antigens remain unknown. Material: PBMCs. These TCRs come from a human donor with T large granular lymphocyte leukemia. Some clones in this sample may be carry-over from other donors' samples.

The chain carries TRBV10-3 and TRBJ2-7; 10 bases align to TRBD1. V shed 7 bases, J shed 3 bases, and the junction held 9 bases outside the gene matches. Germline CDR1 is ENHRY and CDR2 is SYGVKD. The CDR3 consists of 15 residues. The CDR3: CAINSLGQGNYEQYF. DNA of the CDR3: TGTGCCATCAACTCGCTGGGACAGGGGAACTACGAGCAGTACTTC.

This clone was seen only once. The genes are TRBV9 and TRBJ1-6, with D hard to call. Trimming took off 0 bases at V and 9 bases at J, with 13 bases between the two ends. In germline, CDR1 is SGDLS, CDR2 YYNGEE. This CDR3 has 15 amino acids. CDR3 DNA: TGTGCCAGCAGCGTAGCTTCTCAGATGGGTTCACCCCTCCACTTT. As protein: CASSVASQMGSPLHF. Full variable domain (remainder filled in from reference TRBV9 and TRBJ1-6): DSGVTQTPKHLITATGQRVTLRCSPRSGDLSVYWYQQSLDQGLQFLIQYYNGEERAKGNILERFSAQQFPDLHSELNLSSLELGDSALYFCASSVASQMGSPLHFGNGTRLTVT.

V is TRBV7-6 and J is TRBJ2-3; D remains ambiguous. Germline CDR1 SGHVS, CDR2 FNYEAQ. The CDR3 loop spans 12 amino acids. Trimming took off 5 bases at V and 5 bases at J, with 8 bases between the two ends. CDR3 region: CASSAVGDTQYF. The CDR3 DNA reads as TGTGCCAGCAGCGCGGTAGGAGATACGCAGTATTTT.

The rearrangement joins TRBV21-1 to TRBJ2-7. TRBV21-1 has pseudogene status. CDR3 length: 15 residues. The CDR3 reads CASSSYRPRPYEQYV. As DNA, the CDR3 is TGTGCCAGCAGCAGTTACCGGCCTCGCCCCTACGAGCAGTACGTC.

The V call is TRBV2, the J call TRBJ2-7; no definite D call. V dropped 4 bases and J dropped 9 bases, with 7 bases sitting between them. Per the germline V gene, CDR1 is SNHLY and CDR2 is FYNNEI. This CDR3 has 10 amino acids. CDR3 region: CASSGFVQYV. In nucleotides, the CDR3 is TGTGCCAGCAGTGGATTCGTGCAGTACGTC.

The chain uses TRBV25-1 and TRBJ2-7; D might be TRBD1 (6 bases). The CDR3 runs to 12 residues. Looked up from germline, CDR1 is MGHDK and CDR2 is SYGVNS. The V and J ends lost 4 bases and 3 bases respectively, with 7 bases between them. The chain's CDR3 is CASSGRGYEQYF. Here the CDR3 DNA reads TGTGCCAGCAGTGGCAGGGGCTACGAGCAGTACTTC.

Note on this clone: At one end, the junction sequence differs from germline, possibly due to a read error. This chain connects TRBV18 to TRBJ2-2; D remains unclear. The germline V gene has CDR1 KGHSH and CDR2 LQKENI. The CDR3 is made up of 12 amino acids. In DNA, the CDR3 is TGTGCCAGCTCACCGAAGACCGGGGAGCTGTTTTTT. Protein product: CASSPKTGELFF.

This rearrangement joins TRBV19 to TRBJ2-1; the D is unclear. Looked up from germline, CDR1 is LNHDA and CDR2 is SQIVND (reference sequence). Trimming removed 1 base from V and 6 bases from J, with 7 bases in between. This CDR3 has 13 amino acids. The CDR3 DNA reads TGTGCCAGTAGTATAGGGGGTTTCAATGAGCAGTTCTTC. This codes for CASSIGGFNEQFF.

The chain links TRBV7-9 to TRBJ1-2; 7 nucleotides agree with TRBD1. The CDR3 loop spans 12 amino acids. Germline V gene data show CDR1 as SEHNR and CDR2 as FQNEAQ (reference sequence). V shed 4 bases and J 7 bases; nucleotides not matched to a gene: 3. CDR3 DNA: TGTGCCAGCAGCTCCCAGGGGGGTGGCTACACCTTC. Protein sequence: CASSSQGGGYTF. The full variable domain, in which reference TRBV7-9 and TRBJ1-2 provide the parts outside the CDR3, is DTGVSQNPRHKITKRGQNVTFRCDPISEHNRLYWYRQTLGQGPEFLTYFQNEAQLEKSRLLSDRFSAERPKGSFSTLEIQRTEQGDSAMYLCASSSQGGGYTFGSGTRLTVV.

Concerning this clone: Other DNA sequences in the sample encode the same CDR3. DNA for the CDR3: TGCGCCAGCGGGCTTGCGGGGTCCCAAGAGACCCAGTACTTC. Its protein product is CASGLAGSQETQYF. The J gene is TRBJ2-5, the V gene TRBV5-1, with D maybe TRBD2 (6 bases). The CDR3 is 14 residues long. Germline CDR1 and CDR2: SGHRS and YFSETQ. The V and J ends lost 7 bases and 1 base respectively, with 14 bases between them.

Here the CDR3 reads CASSFTGGAGTEAFF. Written as DNA, the CDR3 is TGTGCCAGCAGCTTCACAGGGGGCGCGGGGACTGAAGCTTTCTTT. The chain is built from TRBV7-9 and TRBJ1-1; TRBD1 agrees at 9 bases. CDR3 length: 15 amino acids. Germline V gene sequence: CDR1 SEHNR, CDR2 FQNEAQ (reference sequence). Losses at the gene ends were 3 bases for V and 5 bases for J; bases not matched to a gene: 7.

The rearrangement links TRBV7-9 to TRBJ1-6, with D perhaps TRBD1 (5 bases). The CDR3 covers 16 residues. From germline, CDR1 is SEHNR and CDR2 FQNEAQ (reference sequence). Trimming left V 3 bases short and J 10 bases short, with 19 bases between. CDR3: CASSFFSLSDTSPLHF. Written as DNA, the CDR3 is TGTGCCAGCAGCTTTTTCTCTCTCTCGGACACCTCACCCCTCCACTTT.

This clone was detected a few times. The rearrangement links TRBV5-1 to TRBJ2-7; D is uncertain. Trimming removed 0 bases from V and 4 bases from J, with 11 bases in between. CDR3 length: 14 amino acids. In germline, CDR1 is SGHRS, CDR2 YFSETQ. CDR3: CASSLDRGTYEQYV. DNA of the CDR3: TGCGCCAGCAGCTTGGACAGAGGAACGTACGAGCAGTACGTC.

The V call is TRBV27, the J call TRBJ1-1; 9 bases line up with TRBD1. The CDR3 extends over 15 amino acids. The V segment lost 5 bases and the J segment 2 bases; nucleotides outside the gene matches: 6. Per germline, CDR1 MNHEY and CDR2 SMNVEV (reference sequence). The CDR3 DNA follows: TGTGCCAGCAGTCCTACAGGGGGCTATAACACTGAAGCTTTCTTT. Translating it yields CASSPTGGYNTEAFF.

The chain recombines TRBV29-1 with TRBJ2-5, with 9 bases identical to TRBD1. CDR1 and CDR2 from the germline V gene are SQVTM and ANQGSEA. The CDR3 consists of 14 residues. Trimming at V came to 6 bases and at J to 2 bases, leaving 7 bases not matched to a gene. The CDR3 coding sequence is TGCAGCGTCGCGGGACAGGGATTACAAGAGACCCAGTACTTC. It codes for CSVAGQGLQETQYF.

V gene TRBV7-2 combines with J gene TRBJ1-4, with D unclear. This CDR3 is 15 amino acids long. Trimming took 5 bases from V and 5 from J, leaving 15 bases between them. CDR1 is SGHTA and CDR2 is FQGNSA in the germline V gene. The CDR3, as DNA: TGTGCCAGCAGCCCCGGGCCAGGCCAAAATGAAAAACTGTTTTTT. Translating it yields CASSPGPGQNEKLFF. The whole variable domain, remainder taken from reference TRBV7-2 and TRBJ1-4, is GAGVSQSPSNKVTEKGKDVELRCDPISGHTALYWYRQSLGQGLEFLIYFQGNSAPDKSGLPSDRFSAERTGGSVSTLTIQRTQQEDSAVYLCASSPGPGQNEKLFFGSGTQLSVL.

The genes are TRBV19 and TRBJ2-1; D may match TRBD1 or TRBD2 (5 bases each). The CDR3 spans 15 residues. With 1 base removed from V and 4 bases from J, the gap between germline ends came to 11 bases. Germline V gene data show CDR1 as LNHDA and CDR2 as SQIVND (reference sequence). CDR3 region: CASSIAGRDYNEQFF. The CDR3 DNA follows: TGTGCCAGTAGTATAGCGGGGCGCGATTACAATGAGCAGTTCTTC. Drawing the rest from reference TRBV19 and TRBJ2-1, the complete variable domain is DGGITQSPKYLFRKEGQNVTLSCEQNLNHDAMYWYRQDPGQGLRLIYYSQIVNDFQKGDIAEGYSVSREKKESFPLTVTSAQKNPTAFYLCASSIAGRDYNEQFFGPGTRLTVL.

This chain joins TRBV4-2 and TRBJ1-5, with D possibly TRBD1 on 5 matching bases. Trimming took off 0 bases at V and 5 bases at J, with 14 bases between the two ends. The CDR3 loop spans 16 amino acids. CDR1 and CDR2 from the germline V gene are LGHNA and YNFKEQ. The CDR3 region is CASSQDGGSADQPQHF. The CDR3 nucleotides are TGTGCCAGCAGCCAAGATGGGGGATCAGCGGATCAGCCCCAGCATTTT.

The chain recombines TRBV5-1 with TRBJ2-6; tentatively, D is TRBD1 (5 bases). The V and J ends lost 8 bases and 4 bases respectively, with 13 bases between them. This CDR3 contains 14 residues. Germline V gene sequence: CDR1 SGHRS, CDR2 YFSETQ. In DNA form, the CDR3 reads TGCGCCAGTAGACAGACTTCAGGGGCCAACGTCCTGACTTTC. Translating it yields CASRQTSGANVLTF.

The chain couples TRBV11-1 to TRBJ1-2; D unclear. V lost 3 bases to trimming and J lost 3 bases, with 8 bases between them. CDR1 is SGHAT, CDR2 FQDESV, per germline (reference sequence). The CDR3 is 13 amino acids. CDR3 amino acids: CASSLATDYGYTF. The CDR3, as DNA: TGTGCCAGCAGCTTGGCGACCGACTATGGCTACACCTTC.